A selection of T cell receptor beta chains follows, all from one sample in a study of molecular identifiers for immune sequencing clone quantification. Via MiXCR, TCRdb re-called the PCR reads, giving one row per CDR3 protein. This sample has over 550,000 distinct CDR3 sequences; about 25% occur once, and the top ten carry 0.7% to 0.95%. The sample taken for sequencing was naive CD8+ T cells from blood, with Jurkat cell RNA spiked in. The receptors derive from a human donor in good health. Some libraries in this study had Jurkat cell RNA spiked in. CDR3s include the opening cysteine and the closing phenylalanine or tryptophan. Each record gives: J gene, clone size, V gene, D gene, CDR3 DNA, CDR3 protein. A D gene is named only where the DNA matches it firmly. A clone size is listed for some rows: how often the clone was seen (once, few, many), or a class if it is expanded.

TRBJ1-1 few TRBV30 TRBD1 TGTGCCTGGAGCAAAAACAGGGGTGACACTGAAGCTTTCTTT CAWSKNRGDTEAFF
TRBJ1-1 few TRBV2 TRBD1 TGTGCCAGCGGGGGGGGACAGGGAAGGTCTGAAGCTTTCTTT CASGGGQGRSEAFF
TRBJ1-1 few TRBV11-2 - TGTGCCAGCAGCTTAGTTGGAAGTGGGACTGAAGCTTTCTTT CASSLVGSGTEAFF
TRBJ2-2 - TRBV12-3/TRBV12-4 - TGTGCCAGCAGCCTAGGAACTGCCCGCGGGGAGCTGTTTTTT CASSLGTARGELFF
TRBJ2-2 few TRBV9 - TGTGCCAGCACAATAGATCGGTCCGGGGAGCTGTTTTTT CASTIDRSGELFF
TRBJ2-2 few TRBV25-1 - TGTGCCAGCAGTGCGCCAGGACCGAACACCGGGGAGCTGTTTTTT CASSAPGPNTGELFF
TRBJ1-3 - TRBV28 TRBD1 TGTGCCAGCAGTTTCACAGGGGGTTATGGAAACACCATATATTTT CASSFTGGYGNTIYF
TRBJ2-2 many TRBV20-1 - TGCAGTGCTAAAAGAAGGACCGGTCGGACCGGGGAGCTGTTTTTT CSAKRRTGRTGELFF
TRBJ2-1 - TRBV11-3 TRBD2 TGTGCCAGCAGCTACCAGGGACTAGCGGGCGTCAATGAGCAGTTCTTC CASSYQGLAGVNEQFF
TRBJ1-5 many TRBV2 - TGTGCCAGCAGTGATATGGACAGAAGCAATCAGCCCCAGCATTTT CASSDMDRSNQPQHF
TRBJ2-3 - TRBV9 TRBD2 TGTGCCCGCCGCGTAGGGGGGCTAGCGGGGGCCGGACTCCCAGCTACGCAGTATTTT CARRVGGLAGAGLPATQYF
TRBJ1-2 - TRBV4-1 - TGCGCCAGCAGTCCTCTTGGGGCGGAAGCTAACTATGGCTACACCTTC CASSPLGAEANYGYTF
TRBJ2-7 - TRBV4-1 - TGTGCCAGCAGCCAAGCGGGCCCCACCAACGCGCAGTACTTC CASSQAGPTNAQYF
TRBJ2-2 few TRBV6-1 - TGTGCCAGCAGTTCTCGCCGGGACGGCACCGGGGAGCTGTTTTTT CASSSRRDGTGELFF
TRBJ2-1 many TRBV4-3 - TGCGCCAGCAGCCAAGAGGGATTCCAGTTCTTC CASSQEGFQFF
TRBJ2-3 few TRBV4-3 TRBD2 TGCGCCAGCAGCCAAGATCAATTGGCGGGAGGGCCAGATACGCAGTATTTT CASSQDQLAGGPDTQYF
TRBJ2-7 - TRBV2 TRBD1 TGTGCCAGCAGCGTAGGACAGGGCTACCCCTACGAGCAGTACTTC CASSVGQGYPYEQYF
TRBJ2-7 - TRBV30 - TGTGCCTGGAGTGTAGGTGGGCATTACGAGCAGTACTTC CAWSVGGHYEQYF
TRBJ2-1 - TRBV20-1 TRBD2 TGCAGTGCTAGAGCGCCCCTCTCGGAGCGGGAGTTCAACAATGAGCAGTTCTTC CSARAPLSEREFNNEQFF
TRBJ1-4 - TRBV4-3 - TGCGCCAGCAGCCAAAGTACGGACAGCGCAGCTAATGAAAAACTGTTTTTT CASSQSTDSAANEKLFF
TRBJ1-2 - TRBV13 - TGTGCCAGCAGCACCGCACACACTTCGCGCAGCGGCTACACCTTC CASSTAHTSRSGYTF
TRBJ2-7 - TRBV10-1 - TGCGCCAGCAGTGGAGATCTTGCCTACGAGCAGTACTTC CASSGDLAYEQYF
TRBJ1-1 - TRBV7-9 - TGTGCCAGCAGCTTAGCGGGAAGGGGTACGGTCTCTGAAGCTTTCTTT CASSLAGRGTVSEAFF
TRBJ2-7 few TRBV3-1 TRBD1 TGTGCCAGCAGCCAAGATTCGGGGGACAGGGTCTACGAGCAGTACTTC CASSQDSGDRVYEQYF
TRBJ2-6 - TRBV6-1 - TGTGCCAGCAGTGTTCTTAAGGGTGCGGGCCCTGGGGCCTACGTCCTGACTTTC CASSVLKGAGPGAYVLTF
TRBJ2-1 few TRBV6-2/TRBV6-3 TRBD2 TGTGCCAGCAGTTACTCGTCCCTAGCGGGAGGGTTGGATGAGCAGTTCTTC CASSYSSLAGGLDEQFF
TRBJ2-5 few TRBV4-3 - TGCGCCAGCAGCCAAGATTGGGAGAGAGAGACCCAGTACTTC CASSQDWERETQYF
TRBJ2-3 - TRBV10-3 - TGTGCCATCATGGTGGACGGGAGAGGCCCAGATACGCAGTATTTT CAIMVDGRGPDTQYF
TRBJ2-3 few TRBV27 TRBD2 TGTGCCAGCAGTTTACTGGCGGGGGGTCATACAGATACGCAGTATTTT CASSLLAGGHTDTQYF
TRBJ1-2 many TRBV14 - TGTGCCAGCAGCCAATTCCAGCTTCCTAGTGTCTATGGCTACACCTTC CASSQFQLPSVYGYTF
TRBJ2-1 few TRBV3-1 TRBD2 TGTGCCAGCAGCCTAACGGGCGGGGGGCCATACAATGAGCAGTTCTTC CASSLTGGGPYNEQFF
TRBJ2-3 - TRBV12-3/TRBV12-4 - TGTGCCAGCAGTTCTCAGGGGCAGACAGATACGCAGTATTTT CASSSQGQTDTQYF
TRBJ1-1 many TRBV20-1 TRBD1 TGCAGTGCTAGGTACAGGGGGGTGGACACTGAAGCTTTCTTT CSARYRGVDTEAFF
TRBJ2-3 - TRBV28 TRBD2 TGTGCCAGCAGTTTCCCCGGGACTAGCGGGCCGTCAGACATAGATACGCAGTATTTT CASSFPGTSGPSDIDTQYF
TRBJ2-1 - TRBV20-1 TRBD2 TGCGGTGCTAAACCACTAGCGGAGACCCCCAGGTCCTACAATGAGCAGTTCTTC CGAKPLAETPRSYNEQFF
TRBJ2-2 - TRBV11-2 TRBD2 TGTGCCAGCAGCTCGTGGACTAGCGAGGAGCTGTTTTTT CASSSWTSEELFF
TRBJ2-1 - TRBV4-2 TRBD2 TGTGCCAGCAGCCCGATGACTAGCGGGGACATATCACGAGACAATGAGCAGTTCTTC CASSPMTSGDISRDNEQFF
TRBJ2-1 - TRBV11-2 - TGTGCCAGCAGCTTAGGACAGTACTCCTACAATGAGCAGTTCTTC CASSLGQYSYNEQFF
TRBJ1-1 - TRBV7-9 TRBD1 TGTGCCAGCAGCTCCCGGAACAGGGGGCTCCTGAACACTGAAGCTTTCTTC CASSSRNRGLLNTEAFF
TRBJ2-5 - TRBV14 TRBD2 TGTGCCAGCAGCACCCGACTAGCGGGAGATGAGACCCAGTGCTTC CASSTRLAGDETQCF
TRBJ2-1 - TRBV6-2/TRBV6-3 - TGTGCCAGCAGTCGGGCCTACTTGTTGGAGAGGCAGTTCTTC CASSRAYLLERQFF
TRBJ2-7 many TRBV7-6 - TGTGCCAGCAGCCCCCCAGGGGTAGACGACGAGCAGTACTTC CASSPPGVDDEQYF
TRBJ1-3 - TRBV5-1 - TGCGCCAGCAGCTTGGACCCTACAGGGAGGGTTGGAAACGCCATATATTTT CASSLDPTGRVGNAIYF
TRBJ2-7 - TRBV20-1 - TGCAGTGCTAGAGATAGGGGCAGTATCTACGAGCAGTACTTC CSARDRGSIYEQYF
TRBJ2-1 few TRBV7-6 - TGTGCCAGCAGCTCTAAGCTCGGAAGACCCTACAATGAGCAGTTCTTC CASSSKLGRPYNEQFF
TRBJ1-2 - TRBV5-3 TRBD1 TGTGCCAGCAGCTTTTGGGGGGACAGACTGAACTATGGCTACACCTTC CASSFWGDRLNYGYTF